This TCR beta chain was sequenced during a study of blood T cell repertoires in COVID-19. Data came from immunoSEQ multiplex PCR; TCRdb stores just in-frame clones and leaves some out. The sample lists around 400,000 clones, nearly 90% occurring once. The CDR3 spans 16 residues. The ends were cut back, 3 bases at V and 0 bases at J, with 11 bases in the middle. Germline-derived CDR1 and CDR2 are SEHNR and FQNEAQ (reference sequence). Participants came from some 23 US areas, aged roughly 18 to 89 years. Participant-given clinical history determined each cohort assignment. Two consecutive negative NP/OP PCR tests, clearance, or resolved symptoms defined Cohort 3 recovery.

This chain uses TRBV7-9 with TRBJ1-4; D is undetermined. The source is a woman in her twenties or thirties who had recovered from COVID-19. The sequenced material came from PBMCs or T cells enriched from blood (not recorded which). The CDR3 DNA sequence: TGTGCCAGCAGCTTTATACCCCTAGCAACTAATGAAAAACTGTTTTTT. This codes for CASSFIPLATNEKLFF. Supplemented by reference TRBV7-9 and TRBJ1-4, the full variable domain reads DTGVSQNPRHKITKRGQNVTFRCDPISEHNRLYWYRQTLGQGPEFLTYFQNEAQLEKSRLLSDRFSAERPKGSFSTLEIQRTEQGDSAMYLCASSFIPLATNEKLFFGSGTQLSVL.